These 26 T cell receptor beta chains share one sample of origin, sequenced in a study of monozygotic twins with cystic fibrosis. Produced via immunoSEQ multiplex PCR; TCRdb's table is partial and in-frame only. The sample lists about 14,000 clones, nearly 99% occurring once. Sequencing was performed on blood. The source is a girl aged 2 to 9 with cystic fibrosis.

This clone was seen just once. The CDR3 DNA sequence: TGTGCCAGCAGCTTAAAACAAAATAGCAATCAGCCCCAGCATTTT. This translates into CASSLKQNSNQPQHF. The rearrangement links TRBV7-9 to TRBJ1-5; D gene unclear. CDR3 length equals 15 residues. CDR1 and CDR2 (germline): SEHNR, FQNEAQ (reference sequence). Trimming stripped 2 bases from V and 0 bases from J, with 8 bases between.

The chain carries TRBV6-5 and TRBJ1-4, with a possible D match to TRBD1 (5 bases). Germline V gives CDR1 MNHEY, CDR2 SVGAGI. This CDR3 has 15 residues. The V end lost 6 bases, the J end lost 0 bases, and 11 bases lay between the germline ends. The CDR3 region has the DNA TGTGCCAGCAGCGACAGCTACGCAACTAATGAAAAACTGTTTTTT. It translates to CASSDSYATNEKLFF.

This chain joins TRBV5-3 and TRBJ2-7; 10 bases agree with TRBD2. TRBV5-3 is identified as an open reading frame with a role that is uncertain. The ends lost 3 bases at V and 3 bases at J; junction bases unmatched: 12. There are 17 residues in the CDR3. The CDR3 is CARSYSDSSGSHYEQYF. DNA of the CDR3: TGTGCCAGAAGCTATTCCGACTCTAGCGGGAGTCACTACGAGCAGTACTTC.

V usage is TRBV9 and J usage is TRBJ2-3; 13 bases match TRBD2. The ends lost 0 bases at V and 4 bases at J; junction bases unmatched: 5. The CDR3 has 17 residues. CDR1 and CDR2 (germline): SGDLS, YYNGEE. The CDR3 is CASSVALLAGGPDTQYF. CDR3 nucleotides: TGTGCCAGCAGCGTAGCGCTACTAGCGGGAGGGCCAGATACGCAGTATTTT.

This clone came up once. The rearrangement joins TRBV9 to TRBJ2-7; 7 positions match TRBD2. J gave up 0 bases and V 3 bases, and 6 bases lay outside the gene matches. The germline V gene has CDR1 SGDLS and CDR2 YYNGEE. The CDR3 covers 15 residues. CDR3 nucleotide sequence: TGTGCCAGCAGCGCGGGACTAACCAACTCCTACGAGCAGTACTTC. Translated: CASSAGLTNSYEQYF.

V usage is TRBV5-6 and J usage is TRBJ2-1; D may be TRBD1 (5 bases). The germline V and J ends were trimmed by 1 base and 10 bases, with 15 bases remaining between them. This CDR3 is 14 amino acids long. Germline CDR1 reads SGHDT; CDR2 reads YYEEEE. CDR3 sequence (DNA): TGTGCCAGCAGCTTGATGGACACGTTCGGGGAGCAGTTCTTC. It is translated as CASSLMDTFGEQFF.

This clone has only one observation. This chain uses TRBV19 with TRBJ2-4, with D tentatively TRBD2 (6 bases). The CDR3 totals 14 residues. Germline loops: CDR1 LNHDA, CDR2 SQIVND (reference sequence). The V and J ends lost 6 bases and 0 bases respectively, with 9 bases between them. The CDR3 loop is CASRSGLAKNIQYF. The CDR3 DNA reads as TGTGCCAGTAGGTCGGGACTAGCCAAAAACATTCAGTACTTC.

The chain joins TRBV20-1 to TRBJ2-7; no definite D call. The CDR3 length is 11 residues. V lost 1 base, J lost 5 bases, and 6 bases lay in between. Germline V gene data show CDR1 as DFQATT and CDR2 as SNEGSKA (reference sequence). CDR3 in DNA: TGCAGTGCTAGAGGCCCCCACGAGCAGTACTTC. Translating it yields CSARGPHEQYF.

CDR3 residues: CASSHSYEQYF. The DNA for the CDR3 is TGTGCCAGCAGCCACTCCTACGAGCAGTACTTC. The J gene is TRBJ2-7, the V gene TRBV11-3; the D is unclear. The CDR3 loop spans 11 amino acids. CDR1 is SGHNT and CDR2 is YENEEA in the germline V gene. Between the trimmed V and J ends, which lost 5 bases and 0 bases, there was a span of 2 bases.

The gene calls are TRBV5-1 and TRBJ2-3; D ambiguous. This CDR3 spans 14 amino acids. Between the trimmed V and J ends, which lost 3 bases and 0 bases, there was a span of 8 bases. The germline CDR1 and CDR2 sequences are SGHRS and YFSETQ. For the CDR3, the DNA is TGCGCCAGCAGCTCGGCTGAAAGCACAGATACGCAGTATTTT. Encoded protein: CASSSAESTDTQYF. Using reference TRBV5-1 and TRBJ2-3 for the parts outside the CDR3, the full variable domain is KAGVTQTPRYLIKTRGQQVTLSCSPISGHRSVSWYQQTPGQGLQFLFEYFSETQRNKGNFPGRFSGRQFSNSRSEMNVSTLELGDSALYLCASSSAESTDTQYFGPGTRLTVL.

This clone was counted a single time. This chain uses TRBV28 with TRBJ2-7; the match to TRBD2 covers 9 bases. V dropped 7 bases and J dropped 4; count of bases not matched to a gene: 11. The germline gives CDR1 MDHEN, CDR2 SYDVKM. The CDR3 sequence is 15 residues long. CDR3 in DNA: TGTGCCAGCATCCTGGTTAGCGGGAGAGGGTACGAGCAGTACTTC. Protein product: CASILVSGRGYEQYF. The full variable domain, in which reference TRBV28 and TRBJ2-7 provide the parts outside the CDR3, is DVKVTQSSRYLVKRTGEKVFLECVQDMDHENMFWYRQDPGLGLRLIYFSYDVKMKEKGDIPEGYSVSREKKERFSLILESASTNQTSMYLCASILVSGRGYEQYFGPGTRLTVT.

V and J are TRBV6-5 and TRBJ1-1, with a tentative D call TRBD1 (5 bases). Trimming stripped 7 bases from V and 1 base from J, with 10 bases between. CDR3 size: 13 residues. Germline-derived CDR1 and CDR2 are MNHEY and SVGAGI. The CDR3 DNA reads as TGTGCCAGCATGGGGGGGAGGAACACTGAAGCTTTCTTT. Its protein is CASMGGRNTEAFF.

V gene TRBV14 combines with J gene TRBJ2-5; TRBD2 matches 9 bases. This CDR3 spans 15 amino acids. Unmatched junction bases numbered 6, after V lost 5 bases and J lost 2 bases. CDR1 and CDR2 (germline): SGHDN, FVKESK. CDR3 in amino acids: CASSSRTSVQETQYF. Here the CDR3 DNA reads TGTGCCAGCAGCTCGCGGACTAGCGTACAAGAGACCCAGTACTTC.

This chain joins TRBV5-1 and TRBJ1-2; D is possibly TRBD1 (5 bases). Looked up from germline, CDR1 is SGHRS and CDR2 is YFSETQ. Trimming left V 0 bases short and J 4 bases short, with 16 bases between. This CDR3 has 16 residues. CDR3 sequence (DNA): TGCGCCAGCAGCTTGGAGTTTGCCAGGGTGGGCTATGGCTACACCTTC. Protein: CASSLEFARVGYGYTF. The whole variable domain, remainder taken from reference TRBV5-1 and TRBJ1-2, is KAGVTQTPRYLIKTRGQQVTLSCSPISGHRSVSWYQQTPGQGLQFLFEYFSETQRNKGNFPGRFSGRQFSNSRSEMNVSTLELGDSALYLCASSLEFARVGYGYTFGSGTRLTVV.

V gene TRBV5-4 combines with J gene TRBJ1-6; 8 bases align to TRBD1. Germline lookup yields CDR1 SGHNT and CDR2 YYREEE (reference sequence). V shed 2 bases and J 10 bases; nucleotides not matched to a gene: 8. The CDR3 totals 15 residues. For the CDR3, the DNA is TGTGCCAGCAGCTTCGCAGGACAGGGAGGCTCACCCCTCCACTTT. This sequence encodes CASSFAGQGGSPLHF. The entire variable domain, with the rest obtained from reference TRBV5-4 and TRBJ1-6, is as follows: ETGVTQSPTHLIKTRGQQVTLRCSSQSGHNTVSWYQQALGQGPQFIFQYYREEENGRGNFPPRFSGLQFPNYSSELNVNALELDDSALYLCASSFAGQGGSPLHFGNGTRLTVT.

This clone occurred once. V is TRBV6-5 and J is TRBJ2-1; possibly TRBD2 for D (6 bases). CDR1 is MNHEY, CDR2 SVGAGI, per germline. V dropped 6 bases and J dropped 4 bases, with 16 bases sitting between them. This CDR3 has 15 residues. The CDR3, as DNA: TGTGCCAGCAGCAACGAGGGACTTTCGTACAATGAGCAGTTCTTC. As protein: CASSNEGLSYNEQFF.

The gene calls are TRBV28 and TRBJ2-7; possibly TRBD1 for D (5 bases). The CDR3 covers 14 residues. V was cut by 2 bases and J by 3 bases, with 11 bases left in between. Per the germline V gene, CDR1 is MDHEN and CDR2 is SYDVKM. Written as DNA, the CDR3 is TGTGCCAGCAGTTTACAGGGAATGGTCTACGAGCAGTACTTC. Residues: CASSLQGMVYEQYF.

This clone is a singleton in its sample. V is TRBV9 and J is TRBJ2-7; 9 bases line up with TRBD1. V shed 4 bases and J 2 bases; nucleotides not matched to a gene: 7. From germline, CDR1 is SGDLS and CDR2 YYNGEE. This CDR3 region has 15 residues. The CDR3 region has the DNA TGTGCCAGCAGCCTGGGACAGGGAGCCACCTACGAGCAGTACTTC. Encoded protein: CASSLGQGATYEQYF.

The V and J genes are TRBV2 and TRBJ2-5; D is unresolved. Deletions cut 2 bases from V and 7 bases from J, with 11 bases between. CDR1 and CDR2 (germline): SNHLY, FYNNEI. The CDR3 has 13 amino acids. The CDR3 coding sequence is TGTGCCAGCAGTGAATGGCCCCCCGGGACCCAGTACTTC. It yields the protein CASSEWPPGTQYF.

The CDR3 nucleotides are TGCAGCGTTGTGATCACCCGGGACAGGGGCTACAGACCTTGCAATGAGCAGTTCTTC. Translating gives CSVVITRDRGYRPCNEQFF. This rearrangement joins TRBV29-1 to TRBJ2-1, with 10 bases aligning to TRBD1. CDR1 is SQVTM, CDR2 ANQGSEA, per germline. This CDR3 region has 19 residues. V shed 4 bases, J shed 6 bases, and the junction held 21 bases outside the gene matches.

The chain joins TRBV18 to TRBJ1-5; no definite D call. Trimming took 4 bases from V and 3 from J, leaving 7 bases between them. The germline CDR1 and CDR2 sequences are KGHSH and LQKENI. The CDR3 runs 13 residues. The CDR3: CASSRRYNQPQHF. In nucleotides, the CDR3 is TGTGCCAGCTCACGCAGATACAATCAGCCCCAGCATTTT. The whole variable domain, filled in from reference TRBV18 and TRBJ1-5, reads NAGVMQNPRHLVRRRGQEARLRCSPMKGHSHVYWYRQLPEEGLKFMVYLQKENIIDESGMPKERFSAEFPKEGPSILRIQQVVRGDSAAYFCASSRRYNQPQHFGDGTRLSIL.

The chain joins TRBV4-1 to TRBJ1-1, with D uncertain. Trimming removed 4 bases from V and 1 base from J, with 16 bases in between. Per the germline V gene, CDR1 is MGHRA and CDR2 is YSYEKL. This CDR3 region has 16 residues. The CDR3: CASSLPLSLGNTEAFF. As DNA, the CDR3 is TGCGCCAGCAGCCTACCCCTCTCATTAGGGAACACTGAAGCTTTCTTT.

The chain employs TRBV30 and TRBJ1-5; no definite D call. CDR1 and CDR2 from the germline V gene are GTSNPN and SVGIG (reference sequence). The CDR3 is 13 amino acids. V was pared by 5 bases and J by 4 bases, with 12 bases between. Written as DNA, the CDR3 is TGTGCCTGGGCCTCCACCGGTAATCAGCCCCAGCATTTT. Translation: CAWASTGNQPQHF.

The chain has TRBV30 and TRBJ1-3; D uncertain. Per germline, CDR1 GTSNPN and CDR2 SVGIG (reference sequence). The V and J ends lost 2 bases and 0 bases respectively, with 5 bases between them. This CDR3 is 13 amino acids long. Here the CDR3 DNA reads TGTGCCTGGAGTCCCCTCTCTGGAAACACCATATATTTT. Its protein product is CAWSPLSGNTIYF.

This chain uses TRBV7-7 with TRBJ2-5, with TRBD1 matching over 8 bases. This CDR3 has 15 residues. V dropped 3 bases and J dropped 2; count of bases not matched to a gene: 5. Germline assignment: CDR1 SSHAT and CDR2 FNYEAQ (reference sequence). The CDR3 protein is CASSFGQGRQETQYF. DNA of the CDR3: TGTGCCAGCAGCTTCGGACAGGGTAGGCAAGAGACCCAGTACTTC.

The V call is TRBV14, the J call TRBJ2-1; possible D gene TRBD2, 6 bases. The CDR3 totals 16 residues. The V end was cut by 0 bases, the J end by 3 bases, with 12 bases between. Looked up from germline, CDR1 is SGHDN and CDR2 is FVKESK. CDR3 nucleotide sequence: TGTGCCAGCAGCCAAGATGGGGGGACGTACTACAATGAGCAGTTCTTC. It is translated as CASSQDGGTYYNEQFF. The variable domain in full, with the rest retrieved from reference TRBV14 and TRBJ2-1, is EAGVTQFPSHSVIEKGQTVTLRCDPISGHDNLYWYRRVMGKEIKFLLHFVKESKQDESGMPNNRFLAERTGGTYSTLKVQPAELEDSGVYFCASSQDGGTYYNEQFFGPGTRLTVL.